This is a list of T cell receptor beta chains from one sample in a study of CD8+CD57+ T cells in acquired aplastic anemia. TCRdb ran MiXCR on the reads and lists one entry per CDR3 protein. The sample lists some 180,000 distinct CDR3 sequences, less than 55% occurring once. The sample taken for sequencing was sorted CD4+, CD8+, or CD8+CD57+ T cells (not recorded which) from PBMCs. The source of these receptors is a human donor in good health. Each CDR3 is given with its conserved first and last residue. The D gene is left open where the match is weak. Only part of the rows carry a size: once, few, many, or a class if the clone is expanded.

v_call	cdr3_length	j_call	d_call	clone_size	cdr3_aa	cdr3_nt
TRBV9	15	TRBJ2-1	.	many	CASSVVGNSYNEQFF	TGTGCCAGCAGCGTAGTGGGCAACTCCTACAATGAGCAGTTCTTC
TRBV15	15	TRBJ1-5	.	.	CATSRARGENQPQHF	TGTGCCACCAGCAGAGCGAGAGGGGAAAATCAGCCCCAGCATTTT
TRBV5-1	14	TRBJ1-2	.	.	CASSLEAATSGNTF	TGCGCCAGCAGCTTGGAAGCAGCCACCTCTGGAAACACCTTC
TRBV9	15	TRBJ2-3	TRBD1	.	CASSATGTGTDTQYF	TGTGCCAGCAGCGCGACCGGGACAGGGACAGATACGCAGTATTTT
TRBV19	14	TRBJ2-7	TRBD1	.	CASSGRQGTGEQYF	TGTGCCAGTAGTGGACGACAGGGAACCGGCGAGCAGTACTTC
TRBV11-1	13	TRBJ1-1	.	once	CASSKETRTEAFF	TGTGCCAGCAGTAAAGAGACACGCACTGAAGCTTTCTTT
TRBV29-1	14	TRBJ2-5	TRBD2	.	CSVLVAGGQETQYF	TGCAGCGTTCTAGTAGCGGGAGGGCAAGAGACCCAGTACTTC
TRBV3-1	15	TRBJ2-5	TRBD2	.	CASSQVGTSGVTQYF	TGTGCCAGCAGCCAAGTAGGGACTAGCGGGGTGACCCAGTACTTC
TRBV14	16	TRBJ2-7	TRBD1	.	CASSQTRTGGHGEQYF	TGTGCCAGCAGTCAAACTCGGACAGGGGGTCACGGCGAGCAGTACTTC
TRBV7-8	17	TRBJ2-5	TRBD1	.	CASSLFTRTGGQETQYF	TGTGCCAGCAGCTTATTCACGAGGACAGGGGGACAAGAGACCCAGTACTTC
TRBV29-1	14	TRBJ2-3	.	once	CSVEIAPGGDTQYF	TGCAGCGTTGAAATCGCCCCTGGAGGAGATACGCAGTATTTT
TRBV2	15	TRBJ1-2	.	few	CASRVYWTANYGYTF	TGTGCCAGCAGGGTTTATTGGACAGCTAACTATGGCTACACCTTC
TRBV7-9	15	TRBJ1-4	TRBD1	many	CASSLYRDRDEKLFF	TGTGCCAGCAGCCTCTATCGGGACAGGGACGAAAAACTGTTTTTT
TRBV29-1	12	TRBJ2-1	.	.	CSVDSPYNEQFF	TGCAGCGTTGATTCTCCCTACAATGAGCAGTTCTTC
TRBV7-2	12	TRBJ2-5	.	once	CASSLKSGTQYF	TGTGCCAGCAGCTTAAAGTCAGGGACCCAGTACTTC